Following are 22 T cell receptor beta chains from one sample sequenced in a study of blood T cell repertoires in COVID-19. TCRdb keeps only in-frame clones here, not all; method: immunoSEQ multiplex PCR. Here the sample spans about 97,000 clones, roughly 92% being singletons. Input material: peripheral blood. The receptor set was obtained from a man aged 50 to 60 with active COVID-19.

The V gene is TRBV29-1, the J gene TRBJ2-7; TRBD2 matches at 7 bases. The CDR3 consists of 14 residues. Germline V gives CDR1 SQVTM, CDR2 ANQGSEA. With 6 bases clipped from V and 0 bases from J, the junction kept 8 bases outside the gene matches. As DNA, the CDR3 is TGCAGCGTCGGGCAAGCGGGAAGCTCCTACGAGCAGTACTTC. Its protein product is CSVGQAGSSYEQYF.

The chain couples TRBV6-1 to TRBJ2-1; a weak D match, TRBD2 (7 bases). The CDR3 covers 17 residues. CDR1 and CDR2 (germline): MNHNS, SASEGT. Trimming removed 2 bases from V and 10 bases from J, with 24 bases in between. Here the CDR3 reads CASSEFLGGPSAGEQFF. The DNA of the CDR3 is TGTGCCAGCAGTGAATTTCTGGGGGGGCCCTCGGCAGGGGAGCAGTTCTTC.

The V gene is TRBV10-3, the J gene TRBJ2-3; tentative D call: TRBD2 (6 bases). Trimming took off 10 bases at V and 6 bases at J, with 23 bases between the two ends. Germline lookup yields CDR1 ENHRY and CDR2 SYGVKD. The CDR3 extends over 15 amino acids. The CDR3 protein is CATTGGERGRDTQYF. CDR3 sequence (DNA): TGTGCCACCACCGGGGGTGAGCGAGGGCGGGATACGCAGTATTTT.

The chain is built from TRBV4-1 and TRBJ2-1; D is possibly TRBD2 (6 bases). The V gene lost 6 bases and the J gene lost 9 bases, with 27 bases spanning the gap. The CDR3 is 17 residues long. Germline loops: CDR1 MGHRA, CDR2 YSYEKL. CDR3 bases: TGCGCCAGCAGGTCCCGAGGGGACGGGAGAACGACAATTGAGCAGTTCTTC. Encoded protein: CASRSRGDGRTTIEQFF.

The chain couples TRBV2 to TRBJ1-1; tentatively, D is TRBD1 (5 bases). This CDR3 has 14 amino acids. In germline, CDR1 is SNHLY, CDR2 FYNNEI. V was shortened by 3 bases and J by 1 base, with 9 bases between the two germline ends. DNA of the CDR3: TGTGCCAGCAGTGATCAGGGAAGGAACACTGAAGCTTTCTTT. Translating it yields CASSDQGRNTEAFF.

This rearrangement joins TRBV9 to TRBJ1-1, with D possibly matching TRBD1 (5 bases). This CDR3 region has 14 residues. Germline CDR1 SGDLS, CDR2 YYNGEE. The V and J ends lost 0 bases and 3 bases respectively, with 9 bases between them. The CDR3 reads CASSVAGGHTEAFF. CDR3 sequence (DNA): TGTGCCAGCAGCGTAGCCGGGGGACACACTGAAGCTTTCTTT.

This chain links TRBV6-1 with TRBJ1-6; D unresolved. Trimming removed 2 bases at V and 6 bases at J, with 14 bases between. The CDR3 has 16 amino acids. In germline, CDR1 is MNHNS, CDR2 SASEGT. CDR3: CASSESYEVGNSPLHF. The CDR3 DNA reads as TGTGCCAGCAGTGAATCCTACGAGGTCGGTAATTCACCCCTCCACTTT.

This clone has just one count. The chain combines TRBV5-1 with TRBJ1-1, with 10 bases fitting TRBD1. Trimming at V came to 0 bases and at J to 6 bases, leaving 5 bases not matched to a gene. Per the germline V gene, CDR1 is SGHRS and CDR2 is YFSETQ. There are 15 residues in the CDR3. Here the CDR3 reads CASSLEGQGRAEAFF. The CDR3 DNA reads TGCGCCAGCAGCTTGGAGGGACAGGGGAGGGCTGAAGCTTTCTTT.

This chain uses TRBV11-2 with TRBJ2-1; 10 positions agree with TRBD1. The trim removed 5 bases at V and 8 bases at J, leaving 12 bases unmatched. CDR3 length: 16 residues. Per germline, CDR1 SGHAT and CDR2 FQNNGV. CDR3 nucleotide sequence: TGTGCCAGCAGCCGAGAACCCGGGACAGGGGTCGATGAGCAGTTCTTC. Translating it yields CASSREPGTGVDEQFF.

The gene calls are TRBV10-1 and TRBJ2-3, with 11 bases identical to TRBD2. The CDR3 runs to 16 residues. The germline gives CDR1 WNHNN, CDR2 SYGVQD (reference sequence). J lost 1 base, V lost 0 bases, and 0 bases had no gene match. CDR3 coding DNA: TGCGCCAGCAGTGAGTCACTAGCGGGAGGCACAGATACGCAGTATTTT. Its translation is CASSESLAGGTDTQYF.

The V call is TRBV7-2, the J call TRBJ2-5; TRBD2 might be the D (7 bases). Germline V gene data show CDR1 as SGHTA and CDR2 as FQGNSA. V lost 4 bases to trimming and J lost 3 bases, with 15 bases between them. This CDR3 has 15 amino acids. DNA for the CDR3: TGTGCCAGCAGCTCCCAGGGAGGGGGGGAAGAGACCCAGTACTTC. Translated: CASSSQGGGEETQYF.

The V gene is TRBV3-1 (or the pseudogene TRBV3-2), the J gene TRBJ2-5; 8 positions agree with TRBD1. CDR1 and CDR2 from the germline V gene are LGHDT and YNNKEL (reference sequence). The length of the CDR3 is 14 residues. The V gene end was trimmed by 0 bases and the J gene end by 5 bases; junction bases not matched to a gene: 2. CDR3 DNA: TGTGCCAGCAGCCAAGACAGGGGGCCGGAGACCCAGTACTTC. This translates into CASSQDRGPETQYF.

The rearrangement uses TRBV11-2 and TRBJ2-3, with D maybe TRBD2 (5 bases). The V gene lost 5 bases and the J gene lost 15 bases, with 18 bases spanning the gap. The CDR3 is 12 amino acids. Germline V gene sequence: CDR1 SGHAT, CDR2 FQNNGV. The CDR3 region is CASSPQRRSSYF. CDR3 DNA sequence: TGTGCCAGCAGCCCACAGCGGCGTTCATCATATTTT.

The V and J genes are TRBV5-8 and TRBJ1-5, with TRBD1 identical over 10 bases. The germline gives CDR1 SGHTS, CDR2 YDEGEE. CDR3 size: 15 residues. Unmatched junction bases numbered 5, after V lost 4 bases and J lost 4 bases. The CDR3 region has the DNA TGTGCCAGCAGCGAGGGACAGGGGAATAATCAGCCCCAGCATTTT. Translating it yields CASSEGQGNNQPQHF.

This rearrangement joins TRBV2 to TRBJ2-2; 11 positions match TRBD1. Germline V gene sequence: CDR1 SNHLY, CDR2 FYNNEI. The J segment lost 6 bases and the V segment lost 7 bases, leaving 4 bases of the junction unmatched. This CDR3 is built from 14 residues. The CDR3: CASIRTGGPGELFF. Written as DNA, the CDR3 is TGTGCCAGCATCCGGACAGGGGGCCCCGGGGAGCTGTTTTTT.

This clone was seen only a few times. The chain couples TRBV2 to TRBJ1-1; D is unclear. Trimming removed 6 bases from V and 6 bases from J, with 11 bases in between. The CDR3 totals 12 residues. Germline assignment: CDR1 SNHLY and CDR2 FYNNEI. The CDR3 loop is CASRPGEAEAFF. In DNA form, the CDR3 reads TGTGCCAGCAGACCTGGGGAGGCTGAAGCTTTCTTT.

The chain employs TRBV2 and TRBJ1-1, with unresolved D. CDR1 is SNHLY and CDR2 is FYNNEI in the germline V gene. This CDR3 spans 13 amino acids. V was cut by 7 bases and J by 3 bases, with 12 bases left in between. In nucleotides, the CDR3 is TGTGCCAGCATTCTTGACGGGTACACTGAAGCTTTCTTT. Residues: CASILDGYTEAFF.

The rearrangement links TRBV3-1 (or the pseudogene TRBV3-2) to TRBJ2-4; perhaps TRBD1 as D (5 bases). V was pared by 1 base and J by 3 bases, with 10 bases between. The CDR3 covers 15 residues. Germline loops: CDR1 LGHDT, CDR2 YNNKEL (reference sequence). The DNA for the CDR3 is TGTGCCAGCAGCCAAGTGACAGTCGACAAAAACATTCAGTACTTC. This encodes CASSQVTVDKNIQYF.

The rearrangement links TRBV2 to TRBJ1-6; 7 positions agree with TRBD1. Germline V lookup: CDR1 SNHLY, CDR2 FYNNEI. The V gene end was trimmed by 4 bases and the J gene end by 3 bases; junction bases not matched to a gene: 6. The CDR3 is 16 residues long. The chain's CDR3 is CASSGQGTGYNSPLHF. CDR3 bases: TGTGCCAGCAGTGGACAGGGTACGGGCTATAATTCACCCCTCCACTTT.

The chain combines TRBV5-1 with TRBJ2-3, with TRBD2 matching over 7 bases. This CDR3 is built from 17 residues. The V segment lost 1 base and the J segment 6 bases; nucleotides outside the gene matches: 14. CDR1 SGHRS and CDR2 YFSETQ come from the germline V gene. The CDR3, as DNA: TGCGCCAGCAGCTTGAGAGGGAGATTGGGGGGGTTTGATACGCAGTATTTT. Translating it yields CASSLRGRLGGFDTQYF.

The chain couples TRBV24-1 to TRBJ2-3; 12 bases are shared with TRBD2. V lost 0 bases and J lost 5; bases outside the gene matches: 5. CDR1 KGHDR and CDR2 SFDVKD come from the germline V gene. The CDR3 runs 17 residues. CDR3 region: CATSDLSLAGGGDTQYF. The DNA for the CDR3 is TGTGCCACCAGTGATTTGTCACTAGCGGGAGGAGGAGATACGCAGTATTTT.

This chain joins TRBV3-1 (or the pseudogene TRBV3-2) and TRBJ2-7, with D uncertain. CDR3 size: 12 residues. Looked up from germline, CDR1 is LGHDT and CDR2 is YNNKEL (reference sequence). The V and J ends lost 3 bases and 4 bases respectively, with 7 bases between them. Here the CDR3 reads CASSQTRYEQYF. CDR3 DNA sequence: TGTGCCAGCAGCCAGACACGGTACGAGCAGTACTTC.